This T cell receptor (beta chain) comes out of a study of CD8+ T cells in alopecia areata. After isolation, RNA underwent reverse transcription to generate cDNA as the sequencing template. Here immunoSEQ multiplex PCR was the method, and the copy in TCRdb shows in-frame clones only, minus some. The sample has about 110,000 clones, around 83% seen once. The CDR3 covers 15 residues. Per germline, CDR1 SQVTM and CDR2 ANQGSEA. V shed 7 bases and J 0 bases; nucleotides not matched to a gene: 4. Treatment meaning: oral pan-JAK inhibitor, 5-10 mg twice daily. The specimen comprised CD8+ T cells sorted from blood, sampled at week 24, from a patient treated with tofacitinib. This chain links TRBV29-1 with TRBJ2-2; TRBD2 aligns across 11 bases. This clonotype was sampled from a human donor with alopecia areata. The CDR3 here is CSAGTSGPNTGELFF. DNA of the CDR3: TGCAGCGCCGGGACTAGCGGTCCGAACACCGGGGAGCTGTTTTTT.